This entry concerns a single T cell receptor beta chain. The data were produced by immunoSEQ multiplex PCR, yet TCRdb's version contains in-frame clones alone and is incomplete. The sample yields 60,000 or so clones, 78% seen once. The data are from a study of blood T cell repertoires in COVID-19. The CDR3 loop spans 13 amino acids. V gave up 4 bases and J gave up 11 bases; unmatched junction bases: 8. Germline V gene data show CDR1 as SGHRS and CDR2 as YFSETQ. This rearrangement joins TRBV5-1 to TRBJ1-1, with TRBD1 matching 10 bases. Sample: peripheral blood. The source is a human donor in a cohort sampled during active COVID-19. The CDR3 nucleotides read TGCGCCAGCAGCCTCGGACAGGGGGTAGGCGCTTTCTTT. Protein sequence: CASSLGQGVGAFF.